The rows below give T cell receptor beta chains drawn from one sample of a study of shared T cell receptors in the human thymus. Clones were read by immunoSEQ multiplex PCR, and TCRdb kept only the in-frame ones, dropping some. The sample has hundreds of thousands of clones, 88% seen once. Another study also made use of these data, one on human thymus T cells.

The sequenced sample consisted of thymocytes. The origin of the receptors is a boy under three years old with a congenital heart defect. The CDR3 runs from the conserved cysteine through the conserved F or W. A D gene is named only where the DNA matches it firmly. The size field is filled for only some rows; it gives once, few, many or a size class.

NA | TRBJ2-7 | TRBD1 | TRBV9 | CASSRTHHRGRYEQYF | TGTGCCAGCAGCCGAACGCATCACAGGGGGAGGTACGAGCAGTACTTC
NA | TRBJ2-7 | TRBD2 | TRBV9 | CASSVTGTTYEQYF | TGTGCCAGCAGCGTAACCGGGACTACATACGAGCAGTACTTC
NA | TRBJ2-6 | TRBD2 | TRBV7-3 | CASSRTGRAGANVLTF | TGTGCCAGCAGCCGTACCGGGAGGGCTGGGGCCAACGTCCTGACTTTC
few | TRBJ2-7 | NA | TRBV5-6 | CASSQDRTSYEQYF | TGTGCCAGCAGCCAAGACAGAACCTCCTACGAGCAGTACTTC
NA | TRBJ1-4 | NA | TRBV7-8 | CASSLGTTWTQKLFF | TGTGCCAGCAGCTTAGGGACAACCTGGACGCAAAAACTGTTTTTT
NA | TRBJ2-1 | NA | TRBV6-1 | CASSAPPSQPYNEQFF | TGTGCCAGCAGTGCCCCCCCTAGCCAGCCCTACAATGAGCAGTTCTTC
NA | TRBJ2-2 | TRBD2 | TRBV9 | CASSEAGASGSGTGELFF | TGTGCCAGCAGCGAGGCCGGGGCTAGCGGGAGTGGAACCGGGGAGCTGTTTTTT
few | TRBJ2-1 | TRBD2 | TRBV9 | CASSAQSRLAGSYNEQFF | TGTGCCAGCAGCGCTCAATCTAGACTAGCGGGATCGTACAATGAGCAGTTCTTC
NA | TRBJ2-5 | NA | TRBV19 | CASSGRVETQYF | TGTGCCAGTAGTGGCAGGGTCGAGACCCAGTACTTC
NA | TRBJ2-5 | TRBD2 | TRBV30 | CAWSPSLAGIETQYF | TGTGCCTGGAGCCCTTCACTAGCGGGCATAGAGACCCAGTACTTC
NA | TRBJ2-2 | TRBD2 | TRBV27 | CATRGAGVTGELFF | TGTGCCACCCGGGGAGCGGGAGTCACCGGGGAGCTGTTTTTT